The source of this TCR beta chain is a study of Ad26.COV2.S vaccination and SARS-CoV-2 variants. About the study: Donor participated within the Ad26.COV2.S arm of the COV1001 trial.

Note on this clone: The target antigen is unknown.

Between the trimmed V and J ends, which lost 0 bases and 4 bases, there was a span of 10 bases. Germline V gene sequence: CDR1 SGHAT, CDR2 FQNNGV. The CDR3 totals 15 residues. The sample's treatment: roughly 18 received Ad26.COV2.S at low or high dose, single or two shots; 5 received placebo; per-sample allocation not given. Sampling was performed 63 days after the first vaccine or placebo injection. Method: immunoSEQ multiplex PCR; TCRdb's copy keeps in-frame clones and lacks some. The table lists 350,000 to 500,000 clones, 90% of them singletons. Study-wide results and caveats: Measurement of non-spike TCR breadth gave similar results in vaccine and placebo recipients.

The genes are TRBV11-2 and TRBJ1-3; D call uncertain. The sample was peripheral blood, taken in a trial of Ad26.COV2.S vaccine versus placebo. The clonotype was recovered from a person aged 18-65 years who received the Ad26.COV2.S COVID-19 vaccine or a placebo. In DNA, the CDR3 is TGTGCCAGCAGCTTAGAGTGGGTTCACGGAAACACCATATATTTT. It translates to CASSLEWVHGNTIYF.